A single T cell receptor (beta chain) is shown here with its context. These data are taken from a study of technical replicates of blood from a few donors. Sequenced by immunoSEQ multiplex PCR; TCRdb stores in-frame clones only, minus some. The profile shows around 60,000 clones, 90% to 95% of them singletons. V shed 0 bases and J shed 9 bases, with 9 bases lying between them. CDR1 and CDR2 (germline): MNHEY, SVGAGI. CDR3 length: 14 residues. Sequenced material: PBMCs. This clonotype was sampled from a human donor in good health. Some clones in this sample may be carry-over from other donors' samples. V and J are TRBV6-5 and TRBJ1-6, with unresolved D. The CDR3 bases are TGTGCCAGCAGTTACTCATTATCGGTTTCACCCCTCCACTTT. Encoded protein: CASSYSLSVSPLHF.